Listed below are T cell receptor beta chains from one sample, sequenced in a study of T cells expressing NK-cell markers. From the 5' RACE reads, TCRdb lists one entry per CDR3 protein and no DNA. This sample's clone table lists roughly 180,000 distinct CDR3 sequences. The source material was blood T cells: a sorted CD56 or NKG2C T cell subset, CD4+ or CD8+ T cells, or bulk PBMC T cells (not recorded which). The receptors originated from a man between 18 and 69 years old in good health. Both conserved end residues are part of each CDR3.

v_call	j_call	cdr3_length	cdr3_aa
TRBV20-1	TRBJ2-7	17	CSAAPLFTGGLVYEQYF
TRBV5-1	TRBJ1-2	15	CASSLAQQGTYGYTF
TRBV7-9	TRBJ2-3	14	CASSPSASLDTQYF
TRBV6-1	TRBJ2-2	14	CAGRSDRDTGELFF
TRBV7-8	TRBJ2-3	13	CASSWDRTDTQYF
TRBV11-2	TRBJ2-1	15	CASSQGLDSPNEQFF
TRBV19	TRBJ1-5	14	CASSNRYGNQPQHF
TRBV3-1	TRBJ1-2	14	CASSFPGTGIGYTF
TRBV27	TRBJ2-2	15	CASSTGTKNTGELFF
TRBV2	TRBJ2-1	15	CASSTTSGGDNEQFF
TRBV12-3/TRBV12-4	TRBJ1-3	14	CASSLGTAGNTIYF
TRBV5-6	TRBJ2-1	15	CASSLVGLSYNEQFF
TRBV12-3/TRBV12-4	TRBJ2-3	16	CASTGVPAGRTDTQYF
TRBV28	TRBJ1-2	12	CASSTASRGYTF
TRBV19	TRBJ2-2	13	CASDQDFTGELFF
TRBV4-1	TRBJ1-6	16	CASSQDPGQYNSPLHF
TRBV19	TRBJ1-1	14	CASSADRMNTEAFF
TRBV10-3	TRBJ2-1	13	CAISALAGFEQFF
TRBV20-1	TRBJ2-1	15	CSAREGLAAYNEQFF
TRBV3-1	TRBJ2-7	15	CASSQDGAGLYEQYF
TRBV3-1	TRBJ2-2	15	CASSQGGKNTGELFF
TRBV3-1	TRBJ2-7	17	CASSQQILRDRDYEQYF
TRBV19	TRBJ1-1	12	CASSIGPTEAFF
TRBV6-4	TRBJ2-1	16	CASSDSGGGPYNEQFF
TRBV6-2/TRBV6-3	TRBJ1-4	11	CASSYGSKLFF
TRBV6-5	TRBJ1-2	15	CASSYSEGARDGYTF
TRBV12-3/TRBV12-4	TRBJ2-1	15	CASSFSPSPYNEQFF
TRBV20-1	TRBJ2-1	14	CSAPQTELYNEQFF
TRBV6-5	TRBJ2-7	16	CASSSTDGPDYYEQYF
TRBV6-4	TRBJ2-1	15	CASSDYPDTHNEQFF
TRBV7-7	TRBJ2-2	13	CASSSVPGGELFF
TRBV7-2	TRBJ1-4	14	CASSSQGRTEKLFF
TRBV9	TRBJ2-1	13	CASSADRADEQFF
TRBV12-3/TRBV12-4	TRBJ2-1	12	CASRPGGNEQFF
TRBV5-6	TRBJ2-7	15	CASSFPYGQSYEQYF
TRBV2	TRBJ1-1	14	CASSEPLSNTEAFF
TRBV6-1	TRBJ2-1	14	CASSPGEASDEQFF